A selection of T cell receptor beta chains follows, all from one sample in a study of tumor-infiltrating lymphocytes in primary liver carcinoma. Each CDR3 protein gets one entry after TCRdb re-called the multiplex PCR reads with MiXCR. In the table there are 50,000 to 65,000 distinct CDR3 sequences, over 60% of which are singletons. Sequencing input: liver tumor tissue from sampling region 4. Receptors were obtained from a man in his forties with primary liver carcinoma and hepatitis B virus infection. Both conserved end residues are part of each CDR3. A D gene is named only where the DNA matches it firmly. Not all rows give a size; the values are once, few, many and, for expanded clones, a class.

CDR3,DNA,size,D,V,J
CASSQEASGNMGEQFF,TGTGCCAGCAGCCAAGAGGCTAGCGGGAATATGGGCGAGCAGTTCTTC,few,TRBD2,TRBV4-2,TRBJ2-1
CASSWGASGSSYSEQFF,TGTGCCAGCAGTTGGGGGGCTAGCGGTAGCTCCTACAGTGAGCAGTTCTTC,NA,NA,TRBV28,TRBJ2-1
CANSRDREQTQYF,TGTGCCAACAGCCGGGACAGGGAGCAGACCCAGTACTTC,NA,TRBD1,TRBV5-4,TRBJ2-5
CDSSLGVGGSNEQYF,TGTGACAGCTCTCTAGGTGTAGGGGGCTCGAACGAGCAGTACTTC,once,TRBD1,TRBV12-3/TRBV12-4,TRBJ2-7
CASSLLNMRYTEAFF,TGCGCCAGCAGCCTACTGAACATGCGATACACTGAAGCTTTCTTT,NA,NA,TRBV4-1,TRBJ1-1
CASSPAGPNYGYTF,TGCGCCAGCAGCCCGGCGGGGCCTAACTATGGCTACACCTTC,many,NA,TRBV5-1,TRBJ1-2
CASSPALVAGKEQYF,TGTGCCAGCAGTCCCGCATTGGTAGCGGGAAAAGAGCAGTACTTC,NA,TRBD2,TRBV5-5,TRBJ2-7
CASSSGTRVTGELFF,TGTGCCAGTAGCTCCGGGACAAGGGTGACCGGGGAGCTGTTCTTT,NA,NA,TRBV5-6,TRBJ2-2
CASRSNSVELFF,TGTGCCAGCAGGTCGAACAGCGTGGAGCTGTTTTTT,few,NA,TRBV7-9,TRBJ2-2
CDRSPPRGPQHF,TGTGACAGAAGCCCTCCTCGGGGGCCCCAGCATTTT,NA,NA,TRBV28,TRBJ1-5
CASSYYLTLEKYF,TGTGCCAGCAGTTACTATCTGACTTTAGAGAAGTACTTC,NA,NA,TRBV6-2/TRBV6-3,TRBJ2-7
CAISRDYQCHTDTQYF,TGTGCCATCAGCCGGGACTACCAATGCCACACAGATACGCAGTATTTT,NA,TRBD2,TRBV10-3,TRBJ2-3
CASRGRAGVFTEAFF,TGTGCCAGCAGAGGTAGGGCAGGGGTCTTCACTGAAGCTTTCTTT,NA,NA,TRBV11-2,TRBJ1-1
CASSRSNRSNEELFF,TGCGCCAGCAGCCGGTCGAACAGGTCTAATGAAGAACTGTTTTTT,NA,NA,TRBV4-3,TRBJ1-4
CASSQWAETQYF,TGTGCCAGTAGCCAATGGGCCGAGACCCAGTACTTC,few,NA,TRBV4-2,TRBJ2-5
CASSLASGGANTGELFF,TGTGCCAGCAGCTTAGCTTCGGGAGGGGCGAACACCGGGGAGCTGTTTTTC,NA,TRBD2,TRBV11-2,TRBJ2-2
CSVWAPTGTQVANYGYTF,TGCAGCGTTTGGGCACCAACAGGAACTCAAGTAGCTAACTATGGCTACACCTTC,NA,NA,TRBV29-1,TRBJ1-2
CASSEYTEAFF,TGCGCCAGCAGTGAGTACACTGAAGCTTTCTTT,many,NA,TRBV10-2,TRBJ1-1
CASSQEAGGGSDYTF,TGTGCCAGCAGCCAAGAGGCAGGGGGCGGATCTGACTACACTTTC,NA,TRBD1,TRBV4-2,TRBJ1-2